A selection of T cell receptor beta chains follows, all from one sample in a study of CD8 T cells in Susac syndrome. TCRdb recomputed calls from the immunoSEQ multiplex PCR reads with MiXCR, one row per CDR3 protein. The table records 150,000 to 200,000 distinct CDR3 sequences, 93% of them present only once. Material for sequencing was CD4+ T cells from PBMCs. These receptors originate from a human donor in good health. The CDR3 runs from the conserved cysteine through the conserved F or W. Each record gives: J gene, clone size, V gene, D gene, CDR3 protein, CDR3 DNA. D genes are given only for firm matches. Expanded clones get a size class; other rows say once, few or many, or leave the size out.

J gene: TRBJ1-6; clone size: -; V gene: TRBV15; D gene: TRBD1; CDR3 protein: CATSSRLTGKDLHF; CDR3 DNA: TGTGCCACCAGCAGCCGGTTGACAGGGAAGGACCTCCACTTT
J gene: TRBJ2-7; clone size: -; V gene: TRBV28; D gene: -; CDR3 protein: CASSSLTEQYF; CDR3 DNA: TGTGCCAGCAGTTCCCTAACCGAGCAGTACTTC
J gene: TRBJ2-3; clone size: -; V gene: TRBV27; D gene: -; CDR3 protein: CASTGSLQVARGTQYF; CDR3 DNA: TGTGCCAGCACGGGGTCCCTTCAGGTTGCAAGAGGTACGCAGTATTTT
J gene: TRBJ1-5; clone size: -; V gene: TRBV30; D gene: -; CDR3 protein: CAWSVPWRSGSRAGQPQHF; CDR3 DNA: TGTGCCTGGAGTGTACCGTGGCGGTCCGGGAGTCGGGCGGGTCAGCCCCAGCATTTT
J gene: TRBJ1-6; clone size: -; V gene: TRBV12-3/TRBV12-4; D gene: TRBD1; CDR3 protein: CASSLTGSYSPLHF; CDR3 DNA: TGTGCCAGCAGTCTGACAGGGAGTTATTCACCCCTCCACTTT
J gene: TRBJ2-7; clone size: -; V gene: TRBV7-9; D gene: -; CDR3 protein: CASSLGERSIEQYF; CDR3 DNA: TGTGCCAGCAGCTTAGGTGAGCGGTCGATCGAGCAGTACTTC
J gene: TRBJ1-4; clone size: once; V gene: TRBV20-1; D gene: TRBD1; CDR3 protein: CSAMGQFNEKLFF; CDR3 DNA: TGCAGTGCTATGGGACAGTTTAATGAAAAACTGTTTTTT
J gene: TRBJ1-2; clone size: -; V gene: TRBV12-3/TRBV12-4; D gene: -; CDR3 protein: CASGRQGPSYGYTF; CDR3 DNA: TGTGCCAGCGGAAGGCAAGGGCCTTCTTATGGCTACACCTTC
J gene: TRBJ2-3; clone size: -; V gene: TRBV2; D gene: -; CDR3 protein: CATKYRERFTQYF; CDR3 DNA: TGTGCCACCAAGTACAGGGAGAGGTTTACGCAGTATTTT
J gene: TRBJ2-5; clone size: -; V gene: TRBV5-1; D gene: -; CDR3 protein: CASSWSPGTLETQYF; CDR3 DNA: TGCGCCAGCAGCTGGAGTCCCGGGACTCTTGAGACCCAGTACTTC
J gene: TRBJ1-4; clone size: once; V gene: TRBV5-1; D gene: -; CDR3 protein: CASSLEGQEKLFF; CDR3 DNA: TGCGCCAGCAGCTTGGAAGGGCAAGAAAAACTGTTTTTT
J gene: TRBJ2-5; clone size: once; V gene: TRBV29-1; D gene: TRBD1; CDR3 protein: CSVGGQGGETQYF; CDR3 DNA: TGCAGCGTCGGGGGACAGGGGGGTGAGACCCAGTACTTC
J gene: TRBJ2-1; clone size: once; V gene: TRBV19; D gene: -; CDR3 protein: CASSTRRSWGSSYGTPYNEQFF; CDR3 DNA: TGTGCCAGTAGTACCCGCCGAAGCTGGGGGTCCTCGTATGGCACCCCTTACAATGAGCAGTTCTTC
J gene: TRBJ2-3; clone size: -; V gene: TRBV9; D gene: -; CDR3 protein: CASSVDPGASGTQYF; CDR3 DNA: TGTGCCAGCAGCGTAGACCCTGGGGCTTCTGGTACGCAGTATTTT
J gene: TRBJ2-6; clone size: -; V gene: TRBV19; D gene: -; CDR3 protein: CASSGGVLGANVLTF; CDR3 DNA: TGTGCCAGTAGCGGAGGGGTCCTAGGGGCCAACGTCCTGACTTTC
J gene: TRBJ2-6; clone size: -; V gene: TRBV5-1; D gene: -; CDR3 protein: CASSSNSLGVSGANVLTF; CDR3 DNA: TGCGCCAGCAGCTCCAACAGCCTTGGGGTCTCTGGGGCCAACGTCCTGACTTTC
J gene: TRBJ1-5; clone size: -; V gene: TRBV28; D gene: -; CDR3 protein: CASSGIYSNQPQHF; CDR3 DNA: TGTGCCAGCAGTGGCATATATAGCAATCAGCCCCAGCATTTT
J gene: TRBJ1-5; clone size: -; V gene: TRBV25-1; D gene: -; CDR3 protein: CASSEYTSHQPQHF; CDR3 DNA: TGTGCCAGCAGTGAATACACCAGTCATCAGCCCCAGCATTTT
J gene: TRBJ1-1; clone size: -; V gene: TRBV6-6; D gene: TRBD1; CDR3 protein: CASSTKTGPMNTEAFF; CDR3 DNA: TGTGCCAGCAGTACCAAGACAGGGCCCATGAACACTGAAGCTTTCTTT
J gene: TRBJ2-5; clone size: -; V gene: TRBV5-1; D gene: TRBD2; CDR3 protein: CASSTQTSGRETQYF; CDR3 DNA: TGCGCCAGCAGCACCCAAACTAGCGGGAGAGAGACCCAGTACTTC
J gene: TRBJ1-2; clone size: -; V gene: TRBV11-2; D gene: -; CDR3 protein: CASSSYRTYGYTF; CDR3 DNA: TGTGCCAGCAGTTCCTATCGTACCTATGGCTACACCTTC
J gene: TRBJ2-1; clone size: -; V gene: TRBV7-2; D gene: -; CDR3 protein: CASSSGPVF; CDR3 DNA: TGTGCCAGCAGTTCCGGACCGGTCTTC